A selection of T cell receptor beta chains follows, all from one sample in a study of response to subunit inactivated influenza vaccine. From the RT-PCR reads, TCRdb called clonotypes with MiXCR, one entry per CDR3 protein. The data contain approximately 730,000 distinct CDR3 sequences, approximately 15% of them singletons. This material consisted of PBMCs from blood, taken around two weeks before vaccination. The source of these receptors is a man aged 50-60 years who received an inactivated influenza vaccine. Both conserved end residues are part of each CDR3. A D gene is named only where the DNA matches it firmly. Not every row has a clone size; where given, it reads once, few, many or a size class.

v_call: TRBV6-2/TRBV6-3
j_call: TRBJ1-5
clone_size: few
d_call: NA
cdr3_aa: CASRAGGGSNQPQHF
cdr3_nt: TGTGCCAGCAGGGCCGGGGGGGGGAGCAATCAGCCCCAGCATTTT

v_call: TRBV7-9
j_call: TRBJ1-2
clone_size: NA
d_call: NA
cdr3_aa: CASSLSAPAHGYTF
cdr3_nt: TGTGCCAGCAGCTTATCTGCCCCCGCACATGGCTACACCTTC

v_call: TRBV7-6
j_call: TRBJ2-1
clone_size: NA
d_call: TRBD2
cdr3_aa: CASSPLAGVRNEQFF
cdr3_nt: TGTGCCAGCAGCCCACTAGCGGGAGTAAGGAATGAGCAGTTCTTC

v_call: TRBV2
j_call: TRBJ2-7
clone_size: NA
d_call: NA
cdr3_aa: CASSERWSSIYEQYF
cdr3_nt: TGTGCCAGCAGTGAAAGGTGGTCGAGCATCTACGAGCAGTACTTC

v_call: TRBV29-1
j_call: TRBJ1-2
clone_size: NA
d_call: NA
cdr3_aa: CSVVGAHYGYTF
cdr3_nt: TGCAGCGTTGTTGGGGCCCACTATGGCTACACCTTC

v_call: TRBV5-1
j_call: TRBJ2-1
clone_size: few
d_call: TRBD2
cdr3_aa: CASSVETSGVHNEQFF
cdr3_nt: TGCGCCAGCAGCGTCGAGACTAGCGGAGTCCACAATGAGCAGTTCTTC

v_call: TRBV28
j_call: TRBJ1-1
clone_size: few
d_call: NA
cdr3_aa: CASSSIDTSGQTEAFF
cdr3_nt: TGTGCCAGCAGTTCGATTGACACATCGGGGCAGACTGAAGCTTTCTTT

v_call: TRBV3-1
j_call: TRBJ1-2
clone_size: many
d_call: NA
cdr3_aa: CASSQDRWDGYTF
cdr3_nt: TGTGCCAGCAGCCAAGATAGGTGGGATGGCTACACCTTC

v_call: TRBV14
j_call: TRBJ2-3
clone_size: NA
d_call: NA
cdr3_aa: CASSQDAAYGTQYF
cdr3_nt: TGTGCCAGCAGCCAAGATGCGGCCTACGGTACGCAGTATTTT

v_call: TRBV7-9
j_call: TRBJ2-1
clone_size: NA
d_call: TRBD1
cdr3_aa: CASIATGTGDDEQFF
cdr3_nt: TGTGCCAGCATCGCGACCGGGACAGGGGATGATGAGCAGTTCTTC

v_call: TRBV10-3
j_call: TRBJ1-2
clone_size: few
d_call: NA
cdr3_aa: CAISESGAGQWERYGYTF
cdr3_nt: TGTGCCATCAGTGAGTCGGGGGCCGGCCAGTGGGAACGATATGGCTACACCTTC

v_call: TRBV13
j_call: TRBJ2-3
clone_size: NA
d_call: TRBD2
cdr3_aa: CASSLGFSGGAADTQYF
cdr3_nt: TGTGCCAGCAGCTTAGGCTTTAGCGGGGGGGCCGCAGATACGCAGTATTTT

v_call: TRBV5-6
j_call: TRBJ2-7
clone_size: NA
d_call: TRBD2
cdr3_aa: CASSLERGLYEQYF
cdr3_nt: TGTGCCAGCAGCTTGGAGCGGGGGCTCTACGAGCAGTACTTC

v_call: TRBV4-1
j_call: TRBJ2-1
clone_size: many
d_call: NA
cdr3_aa: CASSRSSSGAHSYNEQFF
cdr3_nt: TGCGCCAGCAGCCGCTCATCTAGTGGGGCACACTCCTACAATGAGCAGTTCTTC

v_call: TRBV6-1
j_call: TRBJ2-5
clone_size: many
d_call: NA
cdr3_aa: CASSTTGGGETQYF
cdr3_nt: TGTGCCAGCAGCACCACAGGGGGGGGAGAGACCCAGTACTTC

v_call: TRBV7-8
j_call: TRBJ1-4
clone_size: NA
d_call: NA
cdr3_aa: CASSLGRRLTNEKLFF
cdr3_nt: TGTGCCAGCAGCTTAGGCCGGCGCCTCACCAATGAAAAACTGTTTTTT

v_call: TRBV5-1
j_call: TRBJ1-1
clone_size: few
d_call: NA
cdr3_aa: CASRVDTEAFF
cdr3_nt: TGCGCCAGCAGGGTGGACACTGAAGCTTTCTTT

v_call: TRBV6-5
j_call: TRBJ2-1
clone_size: NA
d_call: TRBD1
cdr3_aa: CASSYAHQGASSYNEQFF
cdr3_nt: TGTGCCAGCAGTTACGCACATCAGGGGGCTTCCTCCTACAATGAGCAGTTCTTC

v_call: TRBV5-1
j_call: TRBJ2-7
clone_size: NA
d_call: NA
cdr3_aa: CASISEGGYEQYF
cdr3_nt: TGCGCCAGCATATCGGAAGGAGGCTACGAGCAGTACTTC

v_call: TRBV5-6
j_call: TRBJ2-1
clone_size: few
d_call: NA
cdr3_aa: CASSSGGVFEWYNEQFF
cdr3_nt: TGTGCCAGCAGCTCCGGGGGCGTGTTTGAGTGGTACAATGAGCAGTTCTTC

v_call: TRBV7-2
j_call: TRBJ2-1
clone_size: many
d_call: TRBD2
cdr3_aa: CASSGLAGGNNEQFF
cdr3_nt: TGTGCCAGCAGCGGGCTAGCGGGGGGTAACAATGAGCAGTTCTTC

v_call: TRBV5-1
j_call: TRBJ1-1
clone_size: NA
d_call: NA
cdr3_aa: CASSLRRERGEAFF
cdr3_nt: TGCGCCAGCAGCTTGAGGAGAGAGCGAGGTGAAGCTTTCTTT

v_call: TRBV5-1
j_call: TRBJ1-2
clone_size: NA
d_call: NA
cdr3_aa: CASSFSRGHYGYTF
cdr3_nt: TGCGCCAGCAGCTTTAGCAGGGGCCACTATGGCTACACCTTC

v_call: TRBV20-1
j_call: TRBJ2-1
clone_size: NA
d_call: TRBD2
cdr3_aa: CSANGLAGGLFYNEQFF
cdr3_nt: TGCAGTGCTAATGGATTAGCGGGAGGATTATTTTACAATGAGCAGTTCTTC

v_call: TRBV7-2
j_call: TRBJ2-7
clone_size: few
d_call: NA
cdr3_aa: CASSRGRAESSYEQYF
cdr3_nt: TGTGCCAGCAGCCGAGGACGAGCGGAGAGCTCCTACGAGCAGTACTTC

v_call: TRBV20-1
j_call: TRBJ2-1
clone_size: NA
d_call: TRBD2
cdr3_aa: CSARDRLAGVTNEQFF
cdr3_nt: TGCAGTGCTAGAGACCGACTAGCGGGGGTAACTAATGAGCAGTTCTTC

v_call: TRBV12-3/TRBV12-4
j_call: TRBJ2-6
clone_size: NA
d_call: NA
cdr3_aa: CASSFFRPGANVLTF
cdr3_nt: TGTGCCAGCAGTTTTTTCAGGCCCGGGGCCAACGTCCTGACTTTC